These 3 T cell receptor beta chains were sequenced from one sample in a study of cytomegalovirus exposure and HLA in healthy donors. It was with 60 Vbeta and 13 Jbeta primers that the PCR ran. The table came from immunoSEQ multiplex PCR; TCRdb's copy has only in-frame clones and leaves some out. In the table there are some 120,000 clones, over 60% of which are singletons. Source material: PBMCs. The source of these receptors is a human donor in good health.

The chain employs TRBV15 and TRBJ1-3; D is unresolved. Trimming took 3 bases from V and 0 from J, leaving 12 bases between them. Germline loops: CDR1 LNHNV, CDR2 YYDKDF (reference sequence). The CDR3 has 16 residues. The CDR3 loop reads CATSSRPEVSGNTIYF. As DNA, the CDR3 is TGTGCCACCAGCAGCCGCCCCGAGGTCTCTGGAAACACCATATATTTT.

This clone was picked up one time. V and J are TRBV10-3 and TRBJ2-2; 8 bases fit TRBD2. The CDR3 sequence is 19 residues long. Trimming cost V 0 bases and J 0 bases; bases outside gene matches: 9. The V gene's germline CDR1 is ENHRY and CDR2 SYGVKD. The CDR3 spells CAISESNSGINSNTGELFF. CDR3 nucleotides: TGTGCCATCAGTGAGTCGAATAGCGGGATAAATTCGAACACCGGGGAGCTGTTTTTT.

The chain links TRBV5-1 to TRBJ2-7; D possibly corresponds to TRBD2 (6 bases). Germline V lookup: CDR1 SGHRS, CDR2 YFSETQ. This CDR3 contains 15 residues. Trimming took 4 bases from V and 0 from J, leaving 14 bases between them. The CDR3: CASSAGFTSSYEQYF. CDR3 nucleotide sequence: TGCGCCAGCAGCGCGGGATTCACAAGCTCCTACGAGCAGTACTTC.